These 5 T cell receptor beta chains share one sample of origin, sequenced in a study of identical twins listed by TCRdb under 2016. Library creation used 5' RACE. Sequencing relied on an Illumina HiSeq 2000. TCRdb reprocessed the public reads (quality trimming at Q25 with fastp, clone calling with MiXCR) and kept in-frame beta chains. Every distinct CDR3 protein forms one entry, paired with its most common genes and DNA. For this sample the table gives approximately 300,000 distinct CDR3 sequences, of which over 8.5% were detected only once. 6% to 8.5% of the sample belongs to the ten largest clones. These records were also assigned to another study, of yellow fever vaccine responses in identical twins.

Sequenced input: CD8+ T cells sorted from blood. These receptors all come from a woman younger than 35 in good health.

This clonotype was seen only a few times. The rearrangement links TRBV20-1 to TRBJ2-1; the match to TRBD1 covers 11 bases. The CDR3 extends over 17 amino acids. With V trimmed by 3 bases and J by 5 bases, 12 bases remained unmatched. Per germline, CDR1 DFQATT and CDR2 SNEGSKA (reference sequence). The DNA of the CDR3 is TGCAGTGCTAGTAGAGTTAGGGACAGGGGGTCTCACAATGAGCAGTTCTTC. Protein sequence: CSASRVRDRGSHNEQFF.

This clonotype appeared many times. This chain joins TRBV20-1 and TRBJ1-1; perhaps TRBD1 as D (5 bases). CDR1 and CDR2 from the germline V gene are DFQATT and SNEGSKA (reference sequence). V shed 4 bases and J shed 4 bases, with 19 bases lying between them. This CDR3 is 15 amino acids long. The CDR3 bases are TGCAGTGCTAAAATATTCAAGGGGTCTGGCACTGAAGCTTTCTTT. This encodes CSAKIFKGSGTEAFF.

V and J are TRBV6-1 and TRBJ2-2; 9 bases agree with TRBD1. The junction had 9 bases not matched to a gene; V was cut back by 6 bases and J by 4 bases. The CDR3 has 16 amino acids. The germline V gene encodes CDR1 MNHNS and CDR2 SASEGT. CDR3 sequence reads: CASSPGQGLSTGELFF. The CDR3 region has the DNA TGTGCCAGCAGCCCGGGACAGGGCCTGAGCACCGGGGAGCTGTTTTTT.

This clonotype has ten or more counts. The gene calls are TRBV12-3 or TRBV12-4 and TRBJ2-5; TRBD1 matches 10 bases. This CDR3 is 15 amino acids long. V was pared by 2 bases and J by 5 bases, with 5 bases of the junction left unmatched. The CDR3 protein is CASSLFPDRGETQYF. The CDR3 DNA is TGTGCCAGCAGTTTATTCCCGGACAGGGGGGAGACCCAGTACTTC.

This clonotype was seen ten or more times. The chain combines TRBV21-1 with TRBJ2-1. TRBV21-1 is a pseudogene locus. The CDR3 extends over 15 amino acids. The CDR3 bases are TGTGCCAGCAGCCCCGAGCTTTTTAATGTCAATGAGCAGTTCTTC. Translation gives CASSPELFNVNEQFF.